The entry that follows covers one T cell receptor beta chain sequence. The data are from a study of blood T cell repertoires in COVID-19. Study context: Samples taken during acute and convalescent COVID-19 were collected in the United States, Italy and Spain. The analysed material was cDNA or gDNA that came from T cells, B-cell-depleted T cells, or PBMCs.

Under the authors' procedure: Amplification of reference gene primers was used by the study to estimate nucleated cell counts. Sequencing used immunoSEQ multiplex PCR; TCRdb keeps in-frame clones, though not all of them. V, J and clone size derive from that table, while D and trimming were established from the DNA sequence. The sample carries 70,000 to 100,000 clones, more than 70% recorded once. The germline V gene encodes CDR1 SGHRS and CDR2 YFSETQ. J was trimmed by 5 bases and V by 5 bases; bases with no gene match: 7. The length of the CDR3 is 15 residues. V and J are TRBV5-1 and TRBJ2-5, with 12 bases that match TRBD1. This receptor was taken from a woman of 80 years or more with acute or convalescent COVID-19. Sequenced input: peripheral blood. CDR3 protein: CASRAGTGGRETQYF. CDR3 DNA: TGCGCCAGCAGAGCCGGGACAGGGGGCAGGGAGACCCAGTACTTC.